This T cell receptor beta chain was recovered during a study of CD8 T cells in ankylosing spondylitis. Study-level findings and limits: Matched synovial fluid from ankylosing spondylitis patients was reported to be enriched for disease-linked clones. Fewer than ten highly homologous variants made up a TCR beta motif that seemed to typify ankylosing spondylitis blood.

Quantitative 5'-RACE with molecular barcodes generated TCR beta libraries. Via MiXCR, TCRdb re-called the 5' RACE reads, giving one row per CDR3 protein. Among around 88,000 distinct CDR3 sequences listed, about 8.8% were seen once. The CDR3 totals 14 residues. The germline CDR1 and CDR2 sequences are SGHRS and YFSETQ. V was trimmed by 1 base and J by 2 bases, leaving 9 bases between them. The table lists this clonotype with many counts. Antigen specificity is unknown. This rearrangement joins TRBV5-1 to TRBJ1-1; D possibly corresponds to TRBD1 (5 bases). The clonotype originates from a male donor with ankylosing spondylitis or in good health (not recorded which). The sequenced material came from blood, either unsorted or a sorted T cell fraction (not recorded which). This CDR3 is CASSLSGLNTEAFF. The CDR3 bases are TGCGCCAGCAGCTTGTCGGGGCTAAACACTGAAGCTTTCTTT.